This is a list of T cell receptor beta chains from one sample in a study of Graves' ophthalmopathy and Graves' hyperthyroidism. TCRdb passed the multiplex PCR reads through MiXCR, listing each CDR3 protein once. The sample includes 150,000 to 200,000 distinct CDR3 sequences, roughly two fifths of them seen just once. Sequencing input: peripheral blood. The receptor set was obtained from a man younger than 40 with Graves' ophthalmopathy. CDR3s include the opening cysteine and the closing phenylalanine or tryptophan. The D gene is left open where the match is weak. Clone size is not always given. Where it is, it says once, few, many or a class for expanded clones.

J gene | V gene | CDR3 length | D gene | clone size | CDR3 protein | CDR3 DNA
TRBJ2-6 | TRBV18 | 17 | - | many | CASSPPSFPSGANVLTF | TGTGCCAGCTCACCGCCGTCATTTCCTTCTGGGGCCAACGTCCTGACTTTC
TRBJ2-5 | TRBV27 | 13 | TRBD2 | many | CASKLQGGETQYF | TGTGCCAGCAAATTGCAGGGAGGGGAGACCCAGTACTTC
TRBJ1-2 | TRBV27 | 13 | - | many | CVSSLGYNYGYTF | TGTGTCAGCAGTTTAGGATACAACTATGGCTACACCTTC
TRBJ2-4 | TRBV7-2 | 15 | - | many | CASSRNTIAKNIQYF | TGTGCCAGCAGCCGGAACACTATAGCCAAAAACATTCAGTACTTC
TRBJ2-7 | TRBV2 | 13 | TRBD2 | many | CASSVGLAGEQYF | TGTGCCAGCAGTGTTGGACTAGCGGGCGAGCAGTACTTC
TRBJ1-1 | TRBV28 | 15 | - | many | CASRNPGHGQVEAFF | TGTGCCAGCAGAAACCCGGGACACGGACAAGTTGAAGCTTTCTTT
TRBJ1-2 | TRBV7-2 | 13 | - | many | CASSLAGVYGYTF | TGTGCCAGCAGCTTAGCCGGCGTCTATGGCTACACCTTC
TRBJ2-7 | TRBV12-3/TRBV12-4 | 11 | - | - | CASSLGTRRSF | TGTGCCAGCAGTTTAGGGACTCGGAGATCATTC
TRBJ2-5 | TRBV7-9 | 14 | - | - | CASSPPVGQETQYF | TGTGCCAGCAGCCCTCCGGTCGGGCAAGAGACCCAGTACTTC
TRBJ1-5 | TRBV20-1 | 15 | - | many | CSARDLAAGNQPQHF | TGCAGTGCTAGAGATCTGGCGGCAGGCAATCAGCCCCAGCATTTT
TRBJ2-7 | TRBV12-3/TRBV12-4 | 12 | TRBD1 | many | CASSPGTGEQYF | TGTGCCAGCAGTCCCGGGACAGGGGAGCAGTACTTC
TRBJ1-1 | TRBV11-1 | 12 | - | - | CASSFKETEAFF | TGTGCCAGCAGTTTTAAGGAGACTGAAGCTTTCTTT
TRBJ1-6 | TRBV30 | 13 | - | - | CAWSVGPNSPLHF | TGTGCCTGGAGTGTTGGACCGAATTCACCCCTCCACTTT
TRBJ2-7 | TRBV28 | 14 | TRBD1 | many | CASIQGGSSYEQYF | TGTGCCAGCATCCAAGGGGGCAGCTCCTACGAGCAGTACTTC
TRBJ2-7 | TRBV28 | 13 | - | - | CASSMGITYEQYF | TGTGCCAGCAGTATGGGTATCACCTACGAGCAGTACTTC
TRBJ1-5 | TRBV28 | 16 | TRBD1 | many | CASSLPTGSSNQPQHF | TGTGCCAGCAGTTTGCCGACAGGGTCAAGCAATCAGCCCCAGCATTTT
TRBJ1-5 | TRBV6-2/TRBV6-3 | 17 | TRBD1 | many | CASSYDRGRYSNQPQHF | TGTGCCAGCAGTTACGACAGGGGACGATATAGCAATCAGCCCCAGCATTTT
TRBJ1-2 | TRBV19 | 13 | - | many | CASSIGQVYGYTF | TGTGCCAGTAGTATAGGGCAGGTCTATGGCTACACCTTC
TRBJ1-1 | TRBV10-3 | 15 | - | - | CAISESAQGYTEAFF | TGTGCCATCAGTGAGTCGGCACAGGGCTACACTGAAGCTTTCTTT
TRBJ2-7 | TRBV29-1 | 14 | - | many | CSVGPKWGSYEQYF | TGCAGCGTGGGGCCCAAGTGGGGCTCCTACGAGCAGTACTTC
TRBJ2-2 | TRBV12-3/TRBV12-4 | 15 | TRBD2 | many | CASNPGGLNTGELFF | TGTGCCAGCAACCCGGGGGGGCTCAACACCGGGGAGCTGTTTTTT
TRBJ2-2 | TRBV24-1 | 14 | - | many | CATRASGNTGELFF | TGTGCCACCAGAGCCAGCGGGAACACCGGGGAGCTGTTTTTT
TRBJ1-1 | TRBV6-1 | 14 | - | - | CASRLGALNTEAFF | TGTGCCAGCAGACTTGGAGCACTAAACACTGAAGCTTTCTTT
TRBJ2-7 | TRBV6-2/TRBV6-3 | 14 | - | many | CASSLAPEGDEQYF | TGTGCCAGCAGTTTAGCCCCGGAAGGGGACGAGCAGTACTTC
TRBJ2-7 | TRBV4-3 | 15 | TRBD1 | many | CASSRDRGAPYEQYF | TGCGCCAGCAGCCGGGACAGGGGAGCCCCCTACGAGCAGTACTTC
TRBJ2-7 | TRBV6-5 | 14 | TRBD2 | many | CASNPWRGGHEQYF | TGTGCCAGCAACCCCTGGAGGGGAGGGCACGAGCAGTACTTC
TRBJ2-7 | TRBV7-2 | 12 | - | - | CASNLPGSEQYF | TGTGCCAGCAACCTCCCGGGGAGCGAGCAGTACTTC
TRBJ1-2 | TRBV6-2/TRBV6-3 | 16 | - | many | CASSYSPRLRAAGYTF | TGTGCCAGCAGTTACTCGCCACGACTCCGGGCGGCTGGCTACACCTTC